A single sample is the source of the 5 T cell receptor beta chains below, sequenced in a study of blood T cell repertoires in COVID-19. The protocol was immunoSEQ multiplex PCR, while the TCRdb copy is restricted to in-frame clones and leaves out a portion. The sample carries 200,000 to 250,000 clones, around 90% recorded once. Material for sequencing was peripheral blood. Every receptor here comes from a man aged 18 to 30 with active or convalescent COVID-19.

CDR3 in amino acids: CASSGTSGRYNEQFF. CDR3 in DNA: TGTGCCAGCAGTGGGACTAGCGGACGATACAATGAGCAGTTCTTC. V is TRBV2 and J is TRBJ2-1; 10 bases agree with TRBD2. There are 15 residues in the CDR3. V lost 4 bases, J lost 4 bases, and 4 bases stayed unmatched. In germline, CDR1 is SNHLY, CDR2 FYNNEI.

CDR3 nucleotide sequence: TGTGCCATCAGTGAGGCAGACAAATATAGCAATCAGCCCCAGCATTTT. The encoded protein is CAISEADKYSNQPQHF. The rearrangement links TRBV10-3 to TRBJ1-5; D ambiguous. The germline gives CDR1 ENHRY, CDR2 SYGVKD. The CDR3 sequence is 16 residues long. Between the trimmed V and J ends, which lost 2 bases and 0 bases, there was a span of 11 bases.

The chain combines TRBV5-4 with TRBJ2-3; 9 bases map to TRBD2. The CDR3 is made up of 14 amino acids. Germline CDR1 is SGHNT and CDR2 is YYREEE (reference sequence). Trimming cost V 9 bases and J 5 bases; bases outside gene matches: 10. Here the CDR3 reads CATYTSGLVDTQYF. CDR3 bases: TGTGCCACCTACACTAGCGGGCTGGTAGATACGCAGTATTTT.

The chain uses TRBV7-2 and TRBJ2-5, with D maybe TRBD2 (6 bases). CDR1 and CDR2 (germline): SGHTA, FQGNSA. This CDR3 spans 15 amino acids. V was trimmed by 5 bases and J by 1 base, leaving 14 bases between them. The CDR3 sequence is CASSPRFGGQETQYF. The CDR3 bases are TGTGCCAGCAGCCCACGGTTCGGGGGCCAAGAGACCCAGTACTTC. The full variable domain, rest sourced from reference TRBV7-2 and TRBJ2-5, is GAGVSQSPSNKVTEKGKDVELRCDPISGHTALYWYRQSLGQGLEFLIYFQGNSAPDKSGLPSDRFSAERTGGSVSTLTIQRTQQEDSAVYLCASSPRFGGQETQYFGPGTRLLVL.

The rearrangement joins TRBV19 to TRBJ1-5; the match to TRBD1 covers 7 bases. The ends lost 6 bases at V and 4 bases at J; junction bases unmatched: 9. The CDR3 contains 15 residues. The germline gives CDR1 LNHDA, CDR2 SQIVND (reference sequence). This CDR3 reads CASRGEGARNQPQHF. The CDR3, as DNA: TGTGCCAGTAGGGGCGAGGGGGCCCGGAATCAGCCCCAGCATTTT.